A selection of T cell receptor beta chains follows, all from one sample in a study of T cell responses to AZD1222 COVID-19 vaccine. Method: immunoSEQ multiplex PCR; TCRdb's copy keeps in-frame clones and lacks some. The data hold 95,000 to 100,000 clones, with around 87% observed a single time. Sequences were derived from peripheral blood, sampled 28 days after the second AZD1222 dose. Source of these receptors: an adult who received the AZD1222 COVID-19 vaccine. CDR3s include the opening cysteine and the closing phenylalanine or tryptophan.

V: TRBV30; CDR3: CAWSVNDRGYKGQFF
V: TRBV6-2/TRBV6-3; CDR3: CASSRDYEQYF
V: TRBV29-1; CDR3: CSGAGQGSGYTF
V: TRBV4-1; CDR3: CASSQDWAGTGTYEQYF
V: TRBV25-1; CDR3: CASSESPGRKNTGELFF
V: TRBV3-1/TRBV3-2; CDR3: CASSQELGREIEQYF
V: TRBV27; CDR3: CASRITGTFNEQFF
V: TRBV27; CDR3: CASSPFRAELGTDTQYF
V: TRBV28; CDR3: CASSLGTGYGYTF
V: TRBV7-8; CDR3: CASSLDNQPQHF
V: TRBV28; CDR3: CASRFDRSSGYTF
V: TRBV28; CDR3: CASGTSKVAEQFF
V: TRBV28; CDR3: CASSTGLAIPSYEQYF
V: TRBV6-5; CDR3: CASSYGYEAFF
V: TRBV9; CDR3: CASSGTVGGLWGNQPQHF
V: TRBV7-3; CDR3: CASSLSSGAGSGELFF
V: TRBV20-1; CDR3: CSASNTYGYTF
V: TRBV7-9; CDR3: CASSLGLANEQFF
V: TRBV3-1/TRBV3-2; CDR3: CASSQDPGGASGYTF
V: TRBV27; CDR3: CASSLGGRASNEQFF
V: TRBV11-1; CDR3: CASSSQGYEQYF
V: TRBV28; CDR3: CASSFVAGTDTQYF
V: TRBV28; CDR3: CASSFNFGFSEAFF
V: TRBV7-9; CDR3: CASSVRGQDGYTF
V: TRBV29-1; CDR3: CSVRGTGGTYEQYF
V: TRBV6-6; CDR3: CASTSELERAATGQYF
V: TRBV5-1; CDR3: CASSLGQSYGYTF
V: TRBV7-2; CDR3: CASSLALLGFTEAFF
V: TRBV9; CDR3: CASSVKLNTGELFF
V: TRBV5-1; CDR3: CASRDSRGTEAFF
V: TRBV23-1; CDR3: CASSQSKKFEAFF
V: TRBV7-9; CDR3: CASSLVQGGGGVAFF
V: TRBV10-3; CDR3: CAISEGGTRRINEQFF
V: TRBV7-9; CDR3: CASSPVWGQKLFF
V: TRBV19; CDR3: CASREIGQTNSPLHF
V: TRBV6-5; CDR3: CASSYSRQGNPHEQYF
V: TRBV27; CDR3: CASSSLLGQGPYEQYF
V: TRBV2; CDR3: CASSEGTVPSYEQYF
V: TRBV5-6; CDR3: CASSSPGQGEHEKLFF
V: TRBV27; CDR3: CASRGSRRAHLGMAQYF
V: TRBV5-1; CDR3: CASSLNGGRETQYF
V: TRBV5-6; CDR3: CASSYPEGFTEAFF